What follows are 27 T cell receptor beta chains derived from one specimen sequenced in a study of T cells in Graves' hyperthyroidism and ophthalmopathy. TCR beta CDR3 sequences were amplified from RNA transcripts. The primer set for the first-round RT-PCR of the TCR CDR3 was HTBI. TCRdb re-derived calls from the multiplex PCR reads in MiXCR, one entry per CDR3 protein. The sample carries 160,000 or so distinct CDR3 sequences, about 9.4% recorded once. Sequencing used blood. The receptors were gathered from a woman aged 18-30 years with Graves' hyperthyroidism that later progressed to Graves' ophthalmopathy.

CDR3 nucleotides: TGTGCCAGCAACACTCGGACAGGGGGCCATTCACCCCTCCACTTT. Translated: CASNTRTGGHSPLHF. The gene calls are TRBV6-1 and TRBJ1-6; 11 bases fit TRBD1. V lost 7 bases to trimming and J lost 8 bases; unmatched junction nucleotides: 7. In germline, CDR1 is MNHNS, CDR2 SASEGT. This CDR3 spans 15 amino acids.

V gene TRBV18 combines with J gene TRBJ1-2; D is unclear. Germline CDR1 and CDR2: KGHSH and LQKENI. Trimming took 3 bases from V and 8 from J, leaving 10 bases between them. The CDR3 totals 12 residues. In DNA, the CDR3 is TGTGCCAGCTCACCCCAACTAGGCGGCTACACCTTC. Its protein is CASSPQLGGYTF. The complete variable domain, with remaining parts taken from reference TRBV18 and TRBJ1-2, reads NAGVMQNPRHLVRRRGQEARLRCSPMKGHSHVYWYRQLPEEGLKFMVYLQKENIIDESGMPKERFSAEFPKEGPSILRIQQVVRGDSAAYFCASSPQLGGYTFGSGTRLTVV.

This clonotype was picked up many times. CDR3: CASSLGDSHEQYF. CDR3 nucleotides: TGCGCCAGCAGCTTGGGAGACAGTCACGAGCAGTACTTC. The chain carries TRBV5-1 and TRBJ2-7; perhaps TRBD1 as D (5 bases). The CDR3 contains 13 residues. Trimming stripped 0 bases from V and 5 bases from J, with 9 bases between. The germline CDR1 and CDR2 sequences are SGHRS and YFSETQ.

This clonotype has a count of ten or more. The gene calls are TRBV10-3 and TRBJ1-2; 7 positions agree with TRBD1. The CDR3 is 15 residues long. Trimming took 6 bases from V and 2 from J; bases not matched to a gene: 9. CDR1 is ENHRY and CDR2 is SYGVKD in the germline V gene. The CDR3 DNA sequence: TGTGCCATCAGCGGGACAGCCCGCCTCAACTATGGCTACACCTTC. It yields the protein CAISGTARLNYGYTF.

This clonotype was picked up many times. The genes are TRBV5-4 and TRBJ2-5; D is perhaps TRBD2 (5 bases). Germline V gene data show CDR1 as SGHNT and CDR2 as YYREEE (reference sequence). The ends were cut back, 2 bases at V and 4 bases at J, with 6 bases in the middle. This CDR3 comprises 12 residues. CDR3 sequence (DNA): TGTGCCAGCAGCTTCAGCGGAGAGACCCAGTACTTC. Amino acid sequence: CASSFSGETQYF.

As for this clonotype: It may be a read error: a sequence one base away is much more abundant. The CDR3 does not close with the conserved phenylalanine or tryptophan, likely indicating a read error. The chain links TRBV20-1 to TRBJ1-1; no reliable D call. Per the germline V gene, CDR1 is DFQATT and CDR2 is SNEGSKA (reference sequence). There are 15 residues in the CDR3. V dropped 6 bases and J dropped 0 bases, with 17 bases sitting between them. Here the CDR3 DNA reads TGCAGTGCCCCCTCGACGGCTTTCATGAACACTGAAGCTTTCATT. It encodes CSAPSTAFMNTEAFI.

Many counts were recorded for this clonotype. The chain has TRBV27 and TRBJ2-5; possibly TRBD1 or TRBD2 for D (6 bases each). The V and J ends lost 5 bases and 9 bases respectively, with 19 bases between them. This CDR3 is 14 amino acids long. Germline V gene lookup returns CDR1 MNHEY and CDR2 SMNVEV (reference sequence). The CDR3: CASSGGVTGTAQYF. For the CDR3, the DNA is TGTGCCAGCAGTGGAGGGGTGACAGGTACCGCCCAGTACTTC.

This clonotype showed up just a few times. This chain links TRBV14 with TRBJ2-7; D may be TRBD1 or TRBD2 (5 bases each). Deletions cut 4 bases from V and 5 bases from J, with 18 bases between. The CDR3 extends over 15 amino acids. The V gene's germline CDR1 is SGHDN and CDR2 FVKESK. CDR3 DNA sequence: TGTGCCAGCAGCCCAGATGTTCGGGGCTGGAACGAGCAGTACTTC. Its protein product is CASSPDVRGWNEQYF.

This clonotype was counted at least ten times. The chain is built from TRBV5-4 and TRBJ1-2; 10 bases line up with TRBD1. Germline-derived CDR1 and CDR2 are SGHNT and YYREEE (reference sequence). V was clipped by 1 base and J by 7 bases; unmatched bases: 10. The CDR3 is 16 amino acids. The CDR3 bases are TGTGCCAGCAGCTTGCGGGACAGGGGATCCAGTGGTGGCTACACCTTC. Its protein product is CASSLRDRGSSGGYTF.

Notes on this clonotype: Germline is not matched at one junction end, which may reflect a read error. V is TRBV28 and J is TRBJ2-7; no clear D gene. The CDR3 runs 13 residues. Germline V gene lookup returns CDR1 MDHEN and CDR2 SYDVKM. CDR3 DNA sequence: TGCGCCAGCAGTTTTATTAGCATTGGCGAGCAGTACTTC. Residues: CASSFISIGEQYF. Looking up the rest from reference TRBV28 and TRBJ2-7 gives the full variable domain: DVKVTQSSRYLVKRTGEKVFLECVQDMDHENMFWYRQDPGLGLRLIYFSYDVKMKEKGDIPEGYSVSREKKERFSLILESASTNQTSMYLCASSFISIGEQYFGPGTRLTVT.

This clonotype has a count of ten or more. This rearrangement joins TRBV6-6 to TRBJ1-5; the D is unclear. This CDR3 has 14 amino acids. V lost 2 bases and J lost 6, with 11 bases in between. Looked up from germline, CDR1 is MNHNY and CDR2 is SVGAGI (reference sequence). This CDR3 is CASSYVEGFQPQHF. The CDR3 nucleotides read TGTGCCAGCAGTTACGTGGAGGGATTTCAGCCCCAGCATTTT.

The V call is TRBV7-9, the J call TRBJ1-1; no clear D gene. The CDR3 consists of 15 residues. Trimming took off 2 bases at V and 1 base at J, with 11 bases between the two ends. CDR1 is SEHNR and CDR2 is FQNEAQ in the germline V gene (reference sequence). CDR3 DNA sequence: TGTGCCAGCAGCTTATTACCTGGAGAGAACACTGAAGCTTTCTTT. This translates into CASSLLPGENTEAFF.

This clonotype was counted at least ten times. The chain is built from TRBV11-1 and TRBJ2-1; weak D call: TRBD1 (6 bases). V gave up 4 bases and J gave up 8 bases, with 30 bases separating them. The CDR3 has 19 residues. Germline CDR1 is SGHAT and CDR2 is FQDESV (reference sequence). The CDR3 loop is CASSYGSGRGSARAHEQFF. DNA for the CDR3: TGTGCCAGCAGCTACGGCTCGGGTAGGGGGTCCGCGAGGGCCCATGAGCAGTTCTTC.

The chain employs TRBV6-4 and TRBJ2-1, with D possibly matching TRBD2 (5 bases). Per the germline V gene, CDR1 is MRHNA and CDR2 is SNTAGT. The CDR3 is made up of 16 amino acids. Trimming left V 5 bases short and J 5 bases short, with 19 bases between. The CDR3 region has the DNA TGTGCCAGCAGTTTCCAAGGGAGCGGAGACAACAATGAGCAGTTCTTC. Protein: CASSFQGSGDNNEQFF.

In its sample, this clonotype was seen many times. The CDR3 sequence is CASSDSPYEQYF. For the CDR3, the DNA is TGTGCCAGCAGTGACAGCCCCTACGAGCAGTACTTC. The rearrangement uses TRBV6-1 and TRBJ2-7; D is unclear. V was pared by 3 bases and J by 2 bases, with 5 bases between. CDR1 and CDR2 (germline): MNHNS, SASEGT. This CDR3 is built from 12 residues.

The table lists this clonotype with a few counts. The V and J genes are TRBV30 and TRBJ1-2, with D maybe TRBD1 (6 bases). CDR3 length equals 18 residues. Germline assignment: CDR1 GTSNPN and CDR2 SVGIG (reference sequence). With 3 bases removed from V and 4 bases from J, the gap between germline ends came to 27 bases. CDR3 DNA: TGTGCCTGGAGCCTCAGAAGGGACAAGGTTCGCCTGATCTATGGCTACACCTTC. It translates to CAWSLRRDKVRLIYGYTF.

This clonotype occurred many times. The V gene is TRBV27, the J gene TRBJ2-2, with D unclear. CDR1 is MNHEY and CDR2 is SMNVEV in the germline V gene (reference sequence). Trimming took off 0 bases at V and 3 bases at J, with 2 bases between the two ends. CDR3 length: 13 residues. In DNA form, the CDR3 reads TGTGCCAGCAGTTTATCATACACCGGGGAGCTGTTTTTT. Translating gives CASSLSYTGELFF.

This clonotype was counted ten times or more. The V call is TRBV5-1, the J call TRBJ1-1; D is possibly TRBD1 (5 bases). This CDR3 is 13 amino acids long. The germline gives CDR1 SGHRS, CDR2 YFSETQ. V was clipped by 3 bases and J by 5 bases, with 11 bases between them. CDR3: CASSYSGRTEAFF. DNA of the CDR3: TGCGCCAGCAGCTACTCAGGGAGGACTGAAGCTTTCTTT.

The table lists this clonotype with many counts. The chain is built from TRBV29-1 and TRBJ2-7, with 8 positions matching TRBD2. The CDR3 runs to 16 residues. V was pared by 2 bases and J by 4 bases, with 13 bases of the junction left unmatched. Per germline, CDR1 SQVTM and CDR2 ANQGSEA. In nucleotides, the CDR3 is TGCAGCGTTGAACGGGGGGGGAGTGGGACTAGGTACGAGCAGTACTTC. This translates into CSVERGGSGTRYEQYF.

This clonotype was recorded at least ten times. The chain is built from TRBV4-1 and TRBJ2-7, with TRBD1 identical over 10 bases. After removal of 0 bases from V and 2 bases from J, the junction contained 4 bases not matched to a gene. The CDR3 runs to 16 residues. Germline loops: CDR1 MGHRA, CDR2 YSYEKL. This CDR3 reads CASSQDWDRGPYEQYF. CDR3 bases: TGCGCCAGCAGCCAAGACTGGGACAGGGGCCCCTACGAGCAGTACTTC.

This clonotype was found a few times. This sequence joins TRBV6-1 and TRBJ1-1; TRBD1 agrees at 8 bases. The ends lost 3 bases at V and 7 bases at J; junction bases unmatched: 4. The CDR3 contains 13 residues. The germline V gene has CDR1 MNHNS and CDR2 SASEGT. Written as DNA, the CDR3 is TGTGCCAGCAGTGATGACAGGGGCGGTGAAGCTTTCTTT. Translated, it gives CASSDDRGGEAFF.

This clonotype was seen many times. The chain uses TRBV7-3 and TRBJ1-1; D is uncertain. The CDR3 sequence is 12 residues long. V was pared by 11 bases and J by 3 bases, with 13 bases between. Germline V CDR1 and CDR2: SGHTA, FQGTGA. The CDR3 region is CAASREYTEAFF. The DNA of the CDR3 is TGTGCCGCCAGTCGGGAGTACACTGAAGCTTTCTTT.

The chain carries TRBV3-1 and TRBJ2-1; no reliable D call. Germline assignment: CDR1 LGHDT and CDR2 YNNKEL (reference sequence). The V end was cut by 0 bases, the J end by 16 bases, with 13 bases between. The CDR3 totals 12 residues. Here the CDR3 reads CASSQDPTRLFF. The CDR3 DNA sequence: TGTGCCAGCAGCCAAGACCCAACGAGACTTTTCTTC.

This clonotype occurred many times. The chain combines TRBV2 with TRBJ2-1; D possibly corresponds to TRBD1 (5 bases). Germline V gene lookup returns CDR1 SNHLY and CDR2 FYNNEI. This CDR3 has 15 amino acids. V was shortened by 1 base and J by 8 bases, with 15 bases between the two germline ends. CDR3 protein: CASSEVLGQGHEQFF. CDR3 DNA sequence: TGTGCCAGCAGTGAAGTGCTGGGGCAGGGCCATGAGCAGTTCTTC.

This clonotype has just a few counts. The chain's CDR3 is CASSRSAPGTGNTEAFF. The CDR3 DNA is TGTGCCAGCAGCCGTTCAGCCCCTGGGACGGGGAACACTGAAGCTTTCTTT. The chain couples TRBV3-1 to TRBJ1-1; the D gene is possibly TRBD1 (5 bases). CDR3 length equals 17 residues. The V end lost 4 bases, the J end lost 1 base, and 19 bases lay between the germline ends. From germline, CDR1 is LGHDT and CDR2 YNNKEL (reference sequence).

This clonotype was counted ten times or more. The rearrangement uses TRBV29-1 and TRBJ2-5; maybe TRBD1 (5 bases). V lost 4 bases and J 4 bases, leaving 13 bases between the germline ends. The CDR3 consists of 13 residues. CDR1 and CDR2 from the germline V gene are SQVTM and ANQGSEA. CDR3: CSVGQGKGETQYF. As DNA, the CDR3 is TGCAGCGTTGGTCAGGGAAAAGGAGAGACCCAGTACTTC.

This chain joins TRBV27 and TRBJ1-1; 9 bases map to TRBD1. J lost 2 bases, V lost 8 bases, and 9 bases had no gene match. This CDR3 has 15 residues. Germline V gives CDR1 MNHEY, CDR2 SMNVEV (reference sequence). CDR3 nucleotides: TGTGCCAGCCCCCGACAGGGGGTAGGTAACACTGAAGCTTTCTTT. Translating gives CASPRQGVGNTEAFF.